The sequence of this TCR beta chain was determined in a study of blood T cell repertoires in COVID-19. The wider study: Researchers got acute and convalescent COVID-19 samples from the United States, Italy and Spain. The analysed material was cDNA or gDNA that came from T cells, B-cell-depleted T cells, or PBMCs.

Some clones are missing from TCRdb's copy, which holds only in-frame ones; the method was immunoSEQ multiplex PCR. The sample records 200,000 to 250,000 clones, about 82% being singletons. V lost 6 bases to trimming and J lost 8 bases; unmatched junction nucleotides: 9. CDR3 size: 13 residues. Germline values: CDR1 SGHDT, CDR2 YYEEEE. Sequences were obtained from peripheral blood. The sequence was obtained from a man at least 80 years old with acute or convalescent COVID-19. V gene TRBV5-6 combines with J gene TRBJ1-2, with 8 bases fitting TRBD1. The DNA for the CDR3 is TGTGCCAGCACCCTGGACAGGGCGGCCGGCTACACCTTC. As protein: CASTLDRAAGYTF.